Below are 22 T cell receptor beta chains sequenced from a single sample in a study of blood T cell repertoires in COVID-19. Produced via immunoSEQ multiplex PCR; TCRdb's table is partial and in-frame only. The sample carries some 330,000 clones, approximately 89% recorded once. The sample consisted of peripheral blood. The receptors derive from a woman aged 25-40 years with COVID-19, enrolled during active disease.

The genes are TRBV5-1 and TRBJ1-4; D might be TRBD1 (5 bases). The V gene's germline CDR1 is SGHRS and CDR2 YFSETQ. The ends were cut back, 4 bases at V and 7 bases at J, with 17 bases in the middle. This CDR3 comprises 15 residues. The CDR3 protein is CASSTGPSGGEKLFF. The CDR3 coding sequence is TGCGCCAGCAGCACCGGACCCTCGGGGGGTGAAAAACTGTTTTTT. The full variable domain, its missing parts supplied by reference TRBV5-1 and TRBJ1-4, is KAGVTQTPRYLIKTRGQQVTLSCSPISGHRSVSWYQQTPGQGLQFLFEYFSETQRNKGNFPGRFSGRQFSNSRSEMNVSTLELGDSALYLCASSTGPSGGEKLFFGSGTQLSVL.

V usage is TRBV5-1 and J usage is TRBJ1-2, with 7 bases identical to TRBD1. The germline gives CDR1 SGHRS, CDR2 YFSETQ. V gave up 5 bases and J gave up 2 bases; unmatched junction bases: 9. CDR3 length: 15 amino acids. CDR3 in amino acids: CASSPHLTGNYGYTF. As DNA, the CDR3 is TGCGCCAGCAGTCCCCACCTGACAGGGAACTATGGCTACACCTTC.

The V gene is TRBV19, the J gene TRBJ1-1, with D possibly being TRBD1 (5 bases). Germline values: CDR1 LNHDA, CDR2 SQIVND (reference sequence). Between the trimmed V and J ends, which lost 1 base and 5 bases, there was a span of 8 bases. CDR3 length equals 13 residues. The CDR3 DNA reads as TGTGCCAGTAGTATAGCTCAGGGAACTGAAGCTTTCTTT. Residues: CASSIAQGTEAFF.

Many counts were recorded for this clone. The chain carries TRBV6-5 and TRBJ1-4; maybe TRBD1 (5 bases). Germline V CDR1 and CDR2: MNHEY, SVGAGI. This CDR3 has 12 residues. Trimming left V 6 bases short and J 7 bases short, with 9 bases between. DNA of the CDR3: TGTGCCAGCAGGGACAATGGTGAAAAACTGTTTTTT. It yields the protein CASRDNGEKLFF.

The rearrangement joins TRBV1 to TRBJ2-3; the D call TRBD2 from the table was never checked on the DNA. TRBV1 counts as a pseudogene. CDR3 length: 19 amino acids. The CDR3 region is CTSSQDPESGGVLTDTQYF. CDR3 coding DNA: TGCACCAGCAGCCAAGATCCGGAAAGCGGGGGGGTCCTCACAGATACGCAGTATTTT.

This rearrangement joins TRBV2 to TRBJ1-1; tentative D call: TRBD1 (5 bases). V shed 4 bases and J shed 3 bases, with 12 bases lying between them. There are 14 residues in the CDR3. CDR1 and CDR2 from the germline V gene are SNHLY and FYNNEI. The CDR3 bases are TGTGCCAGCAGTGCCCGGGGGGGGGACACTGAAGCTTTCTTT. Its protein product is CASSARGGDTEAFF.

This clone occurred a few times. This chain connects TRBV11-1 to TRBJ1-1, with a possible D match to TRBD1 (5 bases). Germline-derived CDR1 and CDR2 are SGHAT and FQDESV (reference sequence). The ends were cut back, 5 bases at V and 4 bases at J, with 17 bases in the middle. The length of the CDR3 is 15 residues. In DNA, the CDR3 is TGTGCCAGCAGCCTTAGAGGTGCGGGACGCACTGAAGCTTTCTTT. Amino acids: CASSLRGAGRTEAFF.

The V gene is TRBV2, the J gene TRBJ2-7; 7 nucleotides line up with TRBD1. V lost 3 bases, J lost 9 bases, and 5 bases stayed unmatched. The CDR3 is made up of 12 amino acids. Germline V gene sequence: CDR1 SNHLY, CDR2 FYNNEI. CDR3 in DNA: TGTGCCAGCAGTGAGGACAGGTTGTTGCAGTACTTC. It specifies CASSEDRLLQYF.

CDR3 sequence: CASGGQGYYNEQFF. The CDR3 nucleotides read TGTGCCAGCGGTGGGCAGGGTTACTACAATGAGCAGTTCTTC. The chain combines TRBV2 with TRBJ2-1; weak D call: TRBD1 (5 bases). The CDR3 has 14 amino acids. V shed 8 bases and J shed 3 bases, with 14 bases lying between them. Germline CDR1 reads SNHLY; CDR2 reads FYNNEI.

The V call is TRBV24-1, the J call TRBJ2-1; TRBD2 agrees at 9 bases. Trimming removed 0 bases from V and 10 bases from J; junction bases left unmatched: 21. The V gene's germline CDR1 is KGHDR and CDR2 SFDVKD. This CDR3 spans 20 amino acids. DNA of the CDR3: TGTGCCACCAGTGATTTGGGTACGGGGGCAACACCTAGCGGGGTCTTCGAGCAGTTCTTC. It codes for CATSDLGTGATPSGVFEQFF.

The chain links TRBV5-1 to TRBJ2-5, with D perhaps TRBD2 (6 bases). Germline V lookup: CDR1 SGHRS, CDR2 YFSETQ. The CDR3 runs 15 residues. Trimming cost V 0 bases and J 4 bases, with 13 bases left between them. The CDR3 loop is CASSLGLGGRETQYF. CDR3 nucleotide sequence: TGCGCCAGCAGCTTGGGACTTGGGGGGAGAGAGACCCAGTACTTC.

The rearrangement uses TRBV14 and TRBJ1-5; D gene unclear. V gave up 1 base and J gave up 2 bases, with 15 bases separating them. The CDR3 contains 17 residues. Germline CDR1 SGHDN, CDR2 FVKESK. The CDR3 DNA sequence: TGTGCCAGCAGCCAAGTGGGCACCCGATTGGGCAATCAGCCCCAGCATTTT. Its protein product is CASSQVGTRLGNQPQHF.

This clone appeared once. The rearrangement joins TRBV5-4 to TRBJ2-7; D possibly corresponds to TRBD1 (5 bases). V was pared by 0 bases and J by 0 bases, with 7 bases between. Germline assignment: CDR1 SGHNT and CDR2 YYREEE (reference sequence). This CDR3 contains 14 residues. The DNA of the CDR3 is TGTGCCAGCAGCTTGGGGGGCAGCTCCTACGAGCAGTACTTC. Translation: CASSLGGSSYEQYF.

This clone was detected only a few times. The chain combines TRBV19 with TRBJ2-5, with 7 nucleotides matching TRBD2. Per germline, CDR1 LNHDA and CDR2 SQIVND (reference sequence). J was trimmed by 8 bases and V by 5 bases; bases with no gene match: 11. The CDR3 is 14 residues long. The CDR3 sequence: CASSSPSGHETQYF. In nucleotides, the CDR3 is TGTGCCAGTAGTTCGCCTAGCGGACATGAAACCCAGTACTTC.

CDR3 amino acids: CASSYSSGALVDTQYF. The CDR3 DNA follows: TGTGCCAGCAGTTACTCGTCTGGGGCCCTAGTCGATACGCAGTATTTT. The J gene is TRBJ2-3, the V gene TRBV6-5; a possible D gene is TRBD1 (5 bases). CDR1 and CDR2 from the germline V gene are MNHEY and SVGAGI. The CDR3 contains 16 residues. V was trimmed by 0 bases and J by 6 bases, leaving 16 bases between them.

The chain combines TRBV9 with TRBJ1-3; D is undetermined. CDR1 and CDR2 (germline): SGDLS, YYNGEE. V dropped 0 bases and J dropped 0 bases, with 10 bases sitting between them. CDR3 length: 16 amino acids. CDR3 sequence (DNA): TGTGCCAGCAGCGTAGCTACTGGTTACTCTGGAAACACCATATATTTT. This gives the protein CASSVATGYSGNTIYF.

This chain joins TRBV11-3 and TRBJ2-7; no clear D. CDR1 is SGHNT and CDR2 is YENEEA in the germline V gene. V shed 0 bases and J shed 6 bases, with 12 bases lying between them. The CDR3 sequence is 14 residues long. The CDR3 spells CASSLEYLTGEQYF. CDR3 coding DNA: TGTGCCAGCAGCTTAGAATATCTCACCGGCGAGCAGTACTTC.

J is TRBJ2-3 and V is TRBV3-1 (or the pseudogene TRBV3-2), with a weak D call TRBD1 (6 bases). V was pared by 4 bases and J by 4 bases, with 9 bases between. This CDR3 has 13 residues. Germline CDR1 LGHDT, CDR2 YNNKEL (reference sequence). CDR3 nucleotide sequence: TGTGCCAGCAGCCGAGGGGGACCAGATACGCAGTATTTT. It specifies CASSRGGPDTQYF.

The rearrangement joins TRBV12-5 to TRBJ1-2; D remains unclear. The germline V gene encodes CDR1 LGHNT and CDR2 FRNRAP. The CDR3 is 13 amino acids. Trimming shortened V by 1 base and J by 2 bases, and 5 bases separated the two germline ends. The CDR3 nucleotides are TGTGCTAGTGGTTTGGGCGGAAACTATGGCTACACCTTC. Protein product: CASGLGGNYGYTF.

The CDR3 loop is CASSYSRQTHYEQYF. CDR3 nucleotides: TGTGCCAGCAGTTACTCAAGACAGACACACTACGAGCAGTACTTC. This rearrangement joins TRBV6-5 to TRBJ2-7; a possible D gene is TRBD1 (5 bases). Germline CDR1 is MNHEY and CDR2 is SVGAGI. The CDR3 length is 15 residues. V was cut by 0 bases and J by 3 bases, with 12 bases left in between.

The gene calls are TRBV6-5 and TRBJ2-2, with TRBD1 as a possible D gene (6 bases). The V gene's germline CDR1 is MNHEY and CDR2 SVGAGI. The CDR3 length is 13 residues. V gave up 2 bases and J gave up 6 bases, with 7 bases separating them. The CDR3 region is CASSYDRPGELFF. CDR3 bases: TGTGCCAGCAGTTACGACAGGCCCGGGGAGCTGTTTTTT.

The CDR3, as DNA: TGTGCCAGCAGCCGTACAGGGGGCTTCACTGAAGCTTTCTTT. It is translated as CASSRTGGFTEAFF. V and J are TRBV3-1 (or the pseudogene TRBV3-2) and TRBJ1-1; 9 bases map to TRBD1. Unmatched junction bases numbered 4, after V lost 4 bases and J lost 4 bases. Per the germline V gene, CDR1 is LGHDT and CDR2 is YNNKEL (reference sequence). The length of the CDR3 is 14 residues.